These 6 T cell receptor beta chains share one sample of origin, sequenced in a study of multiple sclerosis patients with progressive multifocal leukoencephalopathy. Time point: less than 15 months of natalizumab therapy. Method: immunoSEQ multiplex PCR; TCRdb's copy keeps in-frame clones and lacks some. Of some 27,000 clones in the sample, 90% were seen once. The specimen comprised PBMCs, sampled from a patient treated with natalizumab. The receptors come from a human donor with multiple sclerosis.

The chain joins TRBV11-2 to TRBJ2-3; tentatively, D is TRBD1 or TRBD2 (5 bases each). The germline gives CDR1 SGHAT, CDR2 FQNNGV. This CDR3 spans 15 amino acids. V gave up 5 bases and J gave up 2 bases, with 14 bases separating them. The CDR3 sequence: CASSPGTASTDTQYF. Here the CDR3 DNA reads TGTGCCAGCAGCCCAGGGACGGCCTCCACAGATACGCAGTATTTT.

The chain employs TRBV7-9 and TRBJ2-1, with D unresolved. The CDR3 contains 13 residues. The germline gives CDR1 SEHNR, CDR2 FQNEAQ (reference sequence). V was trimmed by 5 bases and J by 7 bases, leaving 12 bases between them. The DNA for the CDR3 is TGTGCCAGCAGCACCTTCGGCCAGAATGAGCAGTTCTTC. Translated, it gives CASSTFGQNEQFF.

The rearrangement joins TRBV18 to TRBJ2-5; 7 nucleotides line up with TRBD1. CDR1 and CDR2 (germline): KGHSH, LQKENI. This CDR3 has 14 amino acids. Trimming took 4 bases from V and 2 from J; bases not matched to a gene: 4. CDR3: CASSQGATQETQYF. The CDR3 nucleotides read TGTGCCAGCTCACAGGGGGCAACACAAGAGACCCAGTACTTC.

The chain links TRBV19 to TRBJ1-4; a weak D match, TRBD1 (6 bases). The CDR3 runs 16 residues. The V and J ends lost 3 bases and 8 bases respectively, with 19 bases between them. CDR1 LNHDA and CDR2 SQIVND come from the germline V gene (reference sequence). The CDR3 protein is CASSMYGWGTSEKLFF. In DNA, the CDR3 is TGTGCCAGTAGTATGTACGGGTGGGGGACAAGCGAAAAACTGTTTTTT.

This rearrangement joins TRBV7-2 to TRBJ2-1, with D possibly being TRBD1 (5 bases). V was cut by 4 bases and J by 5 bases, with 12 bases left in between. There are 14 residues in the CDR3. Per the germline V gene, CDR1 is SGHTA and CDR2 is FQGNSA. The CDR3: CASSSSGPNNEQFF. CDR3 nucleotides: TGTGCCAGCAGCTCTTCAGGGCCCAACAATGAGCAGTTCTTC. Full variable domain (remainder filled in from reference TRBV7-2 and TRBJ2-1): GAGVSQSPSNKVTEKGKDVELRCDPISGHTALYWYRQSLGQGLEFLIYFQGNSAPDKSGLPSDRFSAERTGGSVSTLTIQRTQQEDSAVYLCASSSSGPNNEQFFGPGTRLTVL.

This clone was counted a single time. V gene TRBV5-4 combines with J gene TRBJ2-1, with 9 positions matching TRBD2. Trimming removed 4 bases from V and 9 bases from J; junction bases left unmatched: 14. Germline V gene sequence: CDR1 SGHNT, CDR2 YYREEE (reference sequence). The CDR3 is 16 residues long. The CDR3 here is CASSAGTSKVYGEQFF. Written as DNA, the CDR3 is TGTGCCAGCAGCGCCGGGACTAGCAAGGTTTACGGTGAGCAGTTCTTC.